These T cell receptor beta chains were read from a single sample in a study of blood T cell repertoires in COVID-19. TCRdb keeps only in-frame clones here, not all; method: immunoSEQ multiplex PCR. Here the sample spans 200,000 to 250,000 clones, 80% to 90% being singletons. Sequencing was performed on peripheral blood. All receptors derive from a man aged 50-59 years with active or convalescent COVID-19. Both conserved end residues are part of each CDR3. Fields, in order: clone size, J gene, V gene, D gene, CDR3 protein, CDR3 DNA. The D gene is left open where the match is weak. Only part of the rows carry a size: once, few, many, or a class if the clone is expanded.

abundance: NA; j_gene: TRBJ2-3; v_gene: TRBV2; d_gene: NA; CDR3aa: CASSEWRGDTDTQYF; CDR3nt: TGTGCCAGCAGTGAGTGGCGGGGAGACACAGATACGCAGTATTTT
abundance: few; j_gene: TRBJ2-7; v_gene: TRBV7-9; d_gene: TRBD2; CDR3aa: CASSAPLAGVEQYF; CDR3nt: TGTGCCAGCAGCGCACCCTTAGCGGGAGTCGAGCAGTACTTC
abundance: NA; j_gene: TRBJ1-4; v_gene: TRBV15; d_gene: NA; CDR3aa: CATSNRVGNEKLFF; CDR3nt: TGTGCCACCAGCAACAGGGTGGGGAATGAAAAACTGTTTTTT
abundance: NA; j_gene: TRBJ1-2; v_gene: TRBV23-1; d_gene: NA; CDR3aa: CASSQSAVASKGYTF; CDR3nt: TGCGCCAGCAGTCAATCGGCAGTTGCATCGAAGGGCTACACCTTC
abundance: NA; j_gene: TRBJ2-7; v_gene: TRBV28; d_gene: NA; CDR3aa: CASSSPPRASYEQYF; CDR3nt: TGTGCCAGCAGTTCCCCCCCGAGGGCCTCCTACGAGCAGTACTTC
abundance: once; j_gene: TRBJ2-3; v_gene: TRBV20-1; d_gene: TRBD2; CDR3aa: CSASSGASGTTDTQYF; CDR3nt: TGCAGTGCTAGTTCGGGGGCTAGCGGGACCACAGATACGCAGTATTTT
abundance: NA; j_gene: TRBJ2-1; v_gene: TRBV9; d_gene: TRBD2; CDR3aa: CASTASGSLESDEQFF; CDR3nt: TGTGCCAGCACGGCTAGCGGGAGTTTGGAGTCCGATGAGCAGTTCTTC
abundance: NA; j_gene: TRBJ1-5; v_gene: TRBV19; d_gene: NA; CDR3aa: CASTGGAYQPQHF; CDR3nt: TGTGCCAGTACCGGCGGGGCTTATCAGCCCCAGCATTTT
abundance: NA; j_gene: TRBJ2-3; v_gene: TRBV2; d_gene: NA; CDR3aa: CASSPDYSAVGGGF; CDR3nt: TGTGCCAGCAGTCCTGACTACTCGGCCGTCGGAGGCGGATTT
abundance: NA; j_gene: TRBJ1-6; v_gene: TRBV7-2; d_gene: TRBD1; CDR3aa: CASSDRTGDPYNSPLHF; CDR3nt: TGTGCCAGCAGCGACCGGACAGGGGATCCCTATAATTCACCCCTCCACTTT
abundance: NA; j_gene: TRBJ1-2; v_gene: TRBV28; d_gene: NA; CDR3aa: CASSLEQVYGYTF; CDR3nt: TGTGCCAGCAGTTTAGAACAGGTCTATGGCTACACCTTC
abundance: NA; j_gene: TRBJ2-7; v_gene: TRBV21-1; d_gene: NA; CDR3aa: CASSKDFWGQSYEQYF; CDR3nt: TGTGCCAGCAGCAAAGATTTCTGGGGGCAGTCCTACGAGCAGTACTTC
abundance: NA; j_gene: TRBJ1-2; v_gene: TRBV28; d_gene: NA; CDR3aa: CASSSPGGLNYGYTF; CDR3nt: TGTGCCAGCAGTTCCCCCGGAGGCTTAAACTATGGCTACACCTTC
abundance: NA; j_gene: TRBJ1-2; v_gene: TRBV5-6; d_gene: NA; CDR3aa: CASSWGRDNYGYTF; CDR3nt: TGTGCCAGCAGTTGGGGCAGGGATAACTATGGCTACACCTTC
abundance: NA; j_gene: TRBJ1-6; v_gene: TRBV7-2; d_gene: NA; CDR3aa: CASSYGEPYNSPLHF; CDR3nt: TGTGCCAGCAGCTATGGGGAGCCCTATAATTCACCCCTCCACTTT
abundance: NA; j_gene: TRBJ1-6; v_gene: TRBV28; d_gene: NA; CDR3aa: CAGSSSGFASPLHF; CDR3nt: TGTGCCGGCTCCTCGAGCGGATTCGCGTCACCCCTCCACTTT
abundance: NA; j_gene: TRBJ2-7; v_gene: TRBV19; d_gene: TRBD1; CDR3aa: CASSAEGQGAREQYF; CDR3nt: TGTGCCAGTAGTGCCGAGGGACAGGGGGCGAGGGAGCAGTACTTC
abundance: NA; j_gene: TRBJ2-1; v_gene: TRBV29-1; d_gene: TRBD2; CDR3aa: CSVEQGGRGRNEQFF; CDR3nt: TGCAGCGTTGAACAGGGCGGGAGGGGGAGGAATGAGCAGTTCTTC
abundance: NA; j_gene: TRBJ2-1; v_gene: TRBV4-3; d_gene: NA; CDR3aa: CASSQDWQSGDEQFF; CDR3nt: TGCGCCAGCAGCCAAGATTGGCAATCAGGGGATGAGCAGTTCTTC
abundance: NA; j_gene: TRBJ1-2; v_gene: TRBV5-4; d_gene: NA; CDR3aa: CASSLGHGDYGYTF; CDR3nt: TGTGCCAGCAGCTTAGGCCACGGGGATTATGGCTACACCTTC
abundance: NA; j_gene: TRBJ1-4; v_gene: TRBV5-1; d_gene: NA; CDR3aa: CASSLVAATNEKLFF; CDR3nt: TGCGCCAGCAGCTTGGTGGCGGCAACTAATGAAAAACTGTTTTTT
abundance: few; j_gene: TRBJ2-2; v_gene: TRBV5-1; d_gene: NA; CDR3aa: CASSLGSGQAGELFF; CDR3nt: TGCGCCAGCAGCTTGGGGTCAGGGCAGGCCGGGGAGCTGTTTTTT
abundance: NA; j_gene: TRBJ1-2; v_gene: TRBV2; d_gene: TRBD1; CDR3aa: CASSDYGTGQNF; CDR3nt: TGTGCCAGCAGTGATTATGGGACAGGGCAGAACTTC
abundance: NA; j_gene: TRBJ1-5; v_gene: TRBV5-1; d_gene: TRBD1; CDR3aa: CASSLGQGGNQPQHF; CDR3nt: TGCGCCAGCAGCTTGGGACAGGGAGGCAATCAGCCCCAGCATTTT
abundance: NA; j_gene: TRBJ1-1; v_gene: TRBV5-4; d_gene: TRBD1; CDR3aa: CASSLGQGGVGNTEAFF; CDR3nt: TGTGCCAGCAGCCTCGGACAGGGAGGGGTTGGGAACACTGAAGCTTTCTTT